The T cell receptor beta chain described here comes from a study of blood T cell repertoires in COVID-19. Whole-study context: T cells, B-cell-depleted T cells, or PBMCs provided the cDNA or gDNA that served as material.

Participants were aged 18 to 89 years from approximately 23 US areas. Categorization into cohorts depended on clinical history that participants reported. This clone has only a few counts. This CDR3 is 12 amino acids long. The germline V gene has CDR1 GTSNPN and CDR2 SVGIG (reference sequence). V gave up 0 bases and J gave up 5 bases, with 7 bases separating them. Original processing notes: The authors estimated nucleated cell counts from reference gene primer amplification. The method was immunoSEQ multiplex PCR; TCRdb's version includes in-frame clones alone and lacks a portion of them. The D gene and trimming were derived from the DNA, and the V and J assignments and clone size from that table. Counted here are around 280,000 clones, roughly 89% occurring once; the ten biggest clones make up less than 2%.

The TCR comes from a woman in her 40s who had recovered from COVID-19. This chain links TRBV30 with TRBJ1-1; no clear D. Sequenced sample: PBMCs or T cells enriched from blood (not recorded which). Here the CDR3 reads CAWSVRRTEAFF. CDR3 coding DNA: TGTGCCTGGAGTGTAAGGAGAACTGAAGCTTTCTTT.